These 25 T cell receptor beta chains were all obtained from the same sample, sequenced in a study of Graves' ophthalmopathy and Graves' hyperthyroidism. RNA served as the template for amplifying TCR beta CDR3 regions. An opening RT-PCR round employed HTBI primers and preceded a second-round multiplex PCR. In TCRdb, the multiplex PCR reads were re-called with MiXCR into one record per CDR3 protein. The sample yields some 240,000 distinct CDR3 sequences, about 47% seen once. Sequenced sample: peripheral blood. Receptors originate from an adult man with Graves' ophthalmopathy.

This chain joins TRBV6-5 and TRBJ1-6, with 8 bases aligning to TRBD1. Germline V gene lookup returns CDR1 MNHEY and CDR2 SVGAGI. The V and J ends lost 0 bases and 9 bases, in that order; junction bases with no gene match: 4. The CDR3 length is 15 residues. The CDR3 region is CASSYSGQGVSPLHF. The DNA for the CDR3 is TGTGCCAGCAGTTACTCTGGACAGGGAGTTTCACCCCTCCACTTT.

This clonotype turned up a few times. A junction boundary mismatches the germline segment, possibly from a read error. The CDR3 DNA sequence: TGTGCCAGCAGCTTGCGTACGGGGCTGAAGACTGAAGCTTTCTTT. It specifies CASSLRTGLKTEAFF. The genes are TRBV5-8 and TRBJ1-1, with D tentatively TRBD1 (5 bases). The CDR3 runs 15 residues. Germline V CDR1 and CDR2: SGHTS, YDEGEE.

This clonotype was detected only a few times. The chain is built from TRBV19 and TRBJ1-2; 7 bases agree with TRBD1. Germline V gene lookup returns CDR1 LNHDA and CDR2 SQIVND (reference sequence). Unmatched junction bases numbered 14, after V lost 8 bases and J lost 8 bases. The CDR3 runs to 14 residues. This chain's CDR3 is CASAMGQPERGYTF. Written as DNA, the CDR3 is TGTGCCAGTGCAATGGGACAGCCCGAGAGGGGCTACACCTTC.

The chain recombines TRBV19 with TRBJ2-7; tentatively, D is TRBD2 (5 bases). CDR1 is LNHDA, CDR2 SQIVND, per germline (reference sequence). Trimming pared 3 bases from V and 0 bases from J, leaving 6 bases between. The length of the CDR3 is 13 residues. CDR3 coding DNA: TGTGCCAGTAGTATGGGGAGCTCCTACGAGCAGTACTTC. Translated, it gives CASSMGSSYEQYF.

The rearrangement joins TRBV14 to TRBJ2-5, with D perhaps matching TRBD2 (6 bases). CDR1 SGHDN and CDR2 FVKESK come from the germline V gene. CDR3 length: 15 amino acids. Deletions cut 5 bases from V and 2 bases from J, with 15 bases between. CDR3 coding DNA: TGTGCCAGCAGCGGATTGGACTACTATCAAGAGACCCAGTACTTC. Translating gives CASSGLDYYQETQYF.

V is TRBV29-1 and J is TRBJ2-7, with TRBD1 matching over 8 bases. The germline CDR1 and CDR2 sequences are SQVTM and ANQGSEA. V shed 7 bases, J shed 4 bases, and the junction held 9 bases outside the gene matches. The CDR3 totals 13 residues. CDR3: CSAARDRLYEQYF. CDR3 bases: TGCAGCGCTGCCCGGGACAGGTTATACGAGCAGTACTTC.

Notes on this clonotype: In this CDR3 the conserved last residue, phenylalanine or tryptophan, is missing, so a read error is likely. The chain has TRBV7-8 and TRBJ2-5; 8 bases agree with TRBD2. The CDR3 contains 15 residues. Trimming removed 5 bases from V and 4 bases from J; junction bases left unmatched: 9. Germline CDR1 reads SGHVS; CDR2 reads FQNEAQ. The CDR3 DNA is TGTGCCAGCAGCCGAACCGGGACTAGGCTAGAGACCCAGTACTCC. Translation: CASSRTGTRLETQYS.

This chain connects TRBV12-3 or TRBV12-4 to TRBJ2-7; 8 bases fit TRBD1. V gave up 6 bases and J gave up 4 bases; unmatched junction bases: 5. CDR3 length: 13 amino acids. This chain's CDR3 is CASRRTGRYEQYF. The CDR3, as DNA: TGTGCCAGCAGGCGGACAGGGAGGTACGAGCAGTACTTC.

This chain links TRBV12-3 or TRBV12-4 with TRBJ2-5, with TRBD2 identical over 9 bases. The CDR3 runs 16 residues. V dropped 5 bases and J dropped 5; count of bases not matched to a gene: 12. This chain's CDR3 is CASSVGLAGPRETQYF. CDR3 coding DNA: TGTGCCAGCAGTGTCGGGCTAGCGGGGCCCCGGGAGACCCAGTACTTC.

The chain links TRBV7-6 to TRBJ1-6; D gene uncertain. Trimming stripped 6 bases from V and 0 bases from J, with 9 bases between. The CDR3 consists of 15 residues. The germline V gene encodes CDR1 SGHVS and CDR2 FNYEAQ. The CDR3 bases are TGTGCCAGCAGTCACGGGAGCTCCTATAATTCACCCCTCCACTTT. It codes for CASSHGSSYNSPLHF.

This chain links TRBV5-1 with TRBJ1-1; D might be TRBD1 (6 bases). CDR1 SGHRS and CDR2 YFSETQ come from the germline V gene. V lost 3 bases and J 1 base, leaving 13 bases between the germline ends. The CDR3 spans 15 residues. CDR3 sequence (DNA): TGCGCCAGCAGCTCCCAGCCGGGACAGAACACTGAAGCTTTCTTT. The encoded protein is CASSSQPGQNTEAFF.

The rearrangement links TRBV25-1 to TRBJ1-4; D call uncertain. The CDR3 loop spans 14 amino acids. Germline CDR1 is MGHDK and CDR2 is SYGVNS. Trimming took off 8 bases at V and 1 base at J, with 11 bases between the two ends. In nucleotides, the CDR3 is TGTGCCAGCGGACTCGACGGAACTAATGAAAAACTGTTTTTT. Its translation: CASGLDGTNEKLFF.

Ten or more counts support this clonotype. The rearrangement links TRBV25-1 to TRBJ1-6, with no clear D. CDR3 length equals 16 residues. Trimming pared 5 bases from V and 0 bases from J, leaving 11 bases between. The germline V gene has CDR1 MGHDK and CDR2 SYGVNS. CDR3 sequence (DNA): TGTGCCAGCAGTTTGAGAGGGCTCTCCTATAATTCACCCCTCCACTTT. Its protein product is CASSLRGLSYNSPLHF.

The gene calls are TRBV25-1 and TRBJ1-5; 9 positions match TRBD1. V was clipped by 7 bases and J by 6 bases; unmatched bases: 7. The CDR3 spans 14 residues. The germline V gene has CDR1 MGHDK and CDR2 SYGVNS. Written as DNA, the CDR3 is TGTGCCAGCAAGGTACAGGGGGCCGTTCAGCCCCAGCATTTT. Translating it yields CASKVQGAVQPQHF. Full variable domain (remainder filled in from reference TRBV25-1 and TRBJ1-5): EADIYQTPRYLVIGTGKKITLECSQTMGHDKMYWYQQDPGMELHLIHYSYGVNSTEKGDLSSESTVSRIRTEHFPLTLESARPSHTSQYLCASKVQGAVQPQHFGDGTRLSIL.

The gene calls are TRBV7-9 and TRBJ2-7, with TRBD1 matching 9 bases. Trimming took 1 base from V and 3 from J; bases not matched to a gene: 4. Germline CDR1 reads SEHNR; CDR2 reads FQNEAQ (reference sequence). The CDR3 consists of 15 residues. The CDR3 here is CASSLGPGQGYEQYF. Written as DNA, the CDR3 is TGTGCCAGCAGCTTAGGTCCGGGACAGGGCTACGAGCAGTACTTC. Variable domain in full (rest from reference TRBV7-9 and TRBJ2-7): DTGVSQNPRHKITKRGQNVTFRCDPISEHNRLYWYRQTLGQGPEFLTYFQNEAQLEKSRLLSDRFSAERPKGSFSTLEIQRTEQGDSAMYLCASSLGPGQGYEQYFGPGTRLTVT.

The chain recombines TRBV12-3 or TRBV12-4 with TRBJ1-4; D is possibly TRBD1 (5 bases). V was cut by 3 bases and J by 7 bases, with 9 bases left in between. This CDR3 has 13 residues. The CDR3 loop is CASSLGRLEKLFF. Here the CDR3 DNA reads TGTGCCAGCAGTTTGGGACGGCTTGAAAAACTGTTTTTT.

The genes are TRBV5-4 and TRBJ2-5; 8 bases match TRBD2. From germline, CDR1 is SGHNT and CDR2 YYREEE (reference sequence). After removal of 2 bases from V and 11 bases from J, the junction contained 5 bases not matched to a gene. The CDR3 loop spans 12 amino acids. The CDR3 nucleotides are TGTGCCAGCAGCTTAGCGGGAGAGCGGCAGTACTTC. Protein sequence: CASSLAGERQYF.

This clonotype was observed a few times. In DNA, the CDR3 is TGTGCCAGTACCGTTTGGGACAGGGGAGGGGTGAACACTGAAGCTTTCTTT. The encoded protein is CASTVWDRGGVNTEAFF. The V gene is TRBV19, the J gene TRBJ1-1; the match to TRBD1 covers 10 bases. V lost 7 bases and J lost 0; bases outside the gene matches: 11. The CDR3 extends over 17 amino acids. Looked up from germline, CDR1 is LNHDA and CDR2 is SQIVND (reference sequence). Together with reference TRBV19 and TRBJ1-1, the CDR3 gives the full variable domain: DGGITQSPKYLFRKEGQNVTLSCEQNLNHDAMYWYRQDPGQGLRLIYYSQIVNDFQKGDIAEGYSVSREKKESFPLTVTSAQKNPTAFYLCASTVWDRGGVNTEAFFGQGTRLTVV.

The chain combines TRBV7-9 with TRBJ1-5; a weak D match, TRBD1 (5 bases). The J call may be incorrect, as the DNA end agrees better with TRBJ2-3. The CDR3 length is 14 residues. Germline V gives CDR1 SEHNR, CDR2 FQNEAQ (reference sequence). CDR3 coding DNA: TGTGCCAGCAGCTCCTACCCAGGGACAGATACGCAGTATTTT. It translates to CASSSYPGTDTQYF.

The chain recombines TRBV12-3 or TRBV12-4 with TRBJ1-3; D is possibly TRBD1 (5 bases). V was cut by 6 bases and J by 2 bases, with 14 bases left in between. The CDR3 has 15 residues. The CDR3 bases are TGTGCCAGCAGCCGGAGGCAGGGCACTGGAAACACCATATATTTT. Its protein product is CASSRRQGTGNTIYF.

The chain links TRBV15 to TRBJ1-2; tentative D call: TRBD1 (5 bases). The CDR3 length is 14 residues. V was pared by 4 bases and J by 6 bases, with 15 bases between. The V gene's germline CDR1 is LNHNV and CDR2 YYDKDF (reference sequence). The CDR3 region has the DNA TGTGCCACCAGCAAAGACAGAACAGAGGATGGCTACACCTTC. It codes for CATSKDRTEDGYTF.

The rearrangement joins TRBV7-3 to TRBJ1-6; no reliable D call. Trimming stripped 4 bases from V and 4 bases from J, with 11 bases between. The CDR3 totals 15 residues. Germline V CDR1 and CDR2: SGHTA, FQGTGA. CDR3: CASSSWTAYNSPLHF. CDR3 in DNA: TGTGCCAGCAGCTCCTGGACGGCTTATAATTCACCCCTCCACTTT.

This rearrangement joins TRBV7-3 to TRBJ2-5, with 11 positions matching TRBD1. CDR1 and CDR2 from the germline V gene are SGHTA and FQGTGA. J lost 3 bases, V lost 5 bases, and 2 bases had no gene match. This CDR3 spans 14 amino acids. CDR3 DNA: TGTGCCAGCAGCGAGGGACAGGGGGAAGAGACCCAGTACTTC. This translates into CASSEGQGEETQYF. Complete variable domain (other parts from reference TRBV7-3 and TRBJ2-5): GAGVSQTPSNKVTEKGKYVELRCDPISGHTALYWYRQSLGQGPEFLIYFQGTGAADDSGLPNDRFFAVRPEGSVSTLKIQRTERGDSAVYLCASSEGQGEETQYFGPGTRLLVL.

There are a few counts of this clonotype. The V gene is TRBV4-1, the J gene TRBJ2-7; the D gene could be TRBD1 or TRBD2 (5 bases each). The CDR3 is made up of 14 amino acids. The germline V gene encodes CDR1 MGHRA and CDR2 YSYEKL. Trimming removed 2 bases from V and 2 bases from J, with 10 bases in between. The CDR3 bases are TGCGCCAGCAGCCAATGGCAGGGACCCTACGAGCAGTACTTC. Protein sequence: CASSQWQGPYEQYF.

The gene calls are TRBV7-9 and TRBJ2-3, with 11 positions matching TRBD1. The junction had 5 bases not matched to a gene; V was cut back by 2 bases and J by 4 bases. Germline assignment: CDR1 SEHNR and CDR2 FQNEAQ (reference sequence). This CDR3 has 16 amino acids. The CDR3 protein is CASSLTGGQGADTQYF. CDR3 nucleotide sequence: TGTGCCAGCAGCTTAACGGGGGGACAGGGGGCAGATACGCAGTATTTT.